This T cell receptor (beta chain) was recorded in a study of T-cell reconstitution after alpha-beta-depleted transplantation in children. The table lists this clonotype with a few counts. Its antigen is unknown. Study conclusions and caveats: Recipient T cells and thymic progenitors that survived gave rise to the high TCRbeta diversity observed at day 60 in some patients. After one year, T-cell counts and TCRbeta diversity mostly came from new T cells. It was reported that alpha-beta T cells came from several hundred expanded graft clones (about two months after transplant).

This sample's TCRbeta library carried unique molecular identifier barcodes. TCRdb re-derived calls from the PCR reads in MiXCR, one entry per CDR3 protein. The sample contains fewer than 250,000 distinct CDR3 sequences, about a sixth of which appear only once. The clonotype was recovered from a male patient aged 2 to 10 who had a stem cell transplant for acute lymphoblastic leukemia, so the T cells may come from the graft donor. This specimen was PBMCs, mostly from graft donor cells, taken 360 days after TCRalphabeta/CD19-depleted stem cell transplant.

The CDR3 loop reads CASSQVAGGGETQYF. DNA of the CDR3: TGTGCCAGCAGCCAAGTAGCCGGAGGAGGAGAGACCCAGTACTTC. The chain carries TRBV3-1 and TRBJ2-5; D might be TRBD2 (5 bases). This CDR3 has 15 amino acids. Deletions cut 1 base from V and 4 bases from J, with 13 bases between. CDR1 LGHDT and CDR2 YNNKEL come from the germline V gene (reference sequence).